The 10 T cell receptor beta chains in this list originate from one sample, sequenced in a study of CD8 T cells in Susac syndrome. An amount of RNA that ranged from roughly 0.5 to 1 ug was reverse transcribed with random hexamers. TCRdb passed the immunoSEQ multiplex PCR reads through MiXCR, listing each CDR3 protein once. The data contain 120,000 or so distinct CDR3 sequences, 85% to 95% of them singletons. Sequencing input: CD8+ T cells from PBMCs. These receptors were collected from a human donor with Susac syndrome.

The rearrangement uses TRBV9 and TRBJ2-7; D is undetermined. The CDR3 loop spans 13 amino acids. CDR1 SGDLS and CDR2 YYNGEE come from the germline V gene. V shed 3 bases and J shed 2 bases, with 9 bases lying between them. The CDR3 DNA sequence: TGTGCCAGCAGCGCACACCCAGCCTACGAGCAGTACTTC. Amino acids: CASSAHPAYEQYF.

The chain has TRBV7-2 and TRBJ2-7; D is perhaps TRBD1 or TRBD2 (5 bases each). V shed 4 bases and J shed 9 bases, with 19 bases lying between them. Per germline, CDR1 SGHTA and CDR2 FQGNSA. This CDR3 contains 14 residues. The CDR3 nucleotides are TGTGCCAGCAGCTCCCGGGACGGAGCCCTTGTGCAGTACTTC. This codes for CASSSRDGALVQYF.

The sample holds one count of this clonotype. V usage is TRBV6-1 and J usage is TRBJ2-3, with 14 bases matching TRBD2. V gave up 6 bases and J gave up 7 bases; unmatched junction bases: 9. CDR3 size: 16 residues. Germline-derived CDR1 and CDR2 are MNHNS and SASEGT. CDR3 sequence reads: CASRPGLAGGAHTQYF. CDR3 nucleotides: TGTGCCAGCAGACCCGGACTAGCGGGGGGTGCCCATACGCAGTATTTT.

Written as DNA, the CDR3 is TGTGCCAGCAGTTTTGGCAGTAGCACCGGGGAGCTGTTTTTT. Its protein product is CASSFGSSTGELFF. The V call is TRBV12-3 or TRBV12-4, the J call TRBJ2-2; D not resolved. V lost 3 bases and J lost 4, with 9 bases in between. The CDR3 has 14 residues.

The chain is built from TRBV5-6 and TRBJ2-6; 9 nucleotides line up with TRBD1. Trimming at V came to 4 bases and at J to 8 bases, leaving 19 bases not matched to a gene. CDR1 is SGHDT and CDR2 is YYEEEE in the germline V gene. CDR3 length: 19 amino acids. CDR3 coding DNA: TGTGCCAGCAGCCCCACTGACGGGACAGGGTTCTCTGGTACCAACGTCCTGACTTTC. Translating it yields CASSPTDGTGFSGTNVLTF.

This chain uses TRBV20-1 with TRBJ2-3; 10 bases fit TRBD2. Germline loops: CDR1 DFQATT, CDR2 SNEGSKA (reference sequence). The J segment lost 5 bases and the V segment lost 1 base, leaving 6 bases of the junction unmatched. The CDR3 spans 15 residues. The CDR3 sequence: CSARVASGGLDTQYF. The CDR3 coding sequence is TGCAGTGCTAGAGTGGCTAGCGGGGGACTAGATACGCAGTATTTT.

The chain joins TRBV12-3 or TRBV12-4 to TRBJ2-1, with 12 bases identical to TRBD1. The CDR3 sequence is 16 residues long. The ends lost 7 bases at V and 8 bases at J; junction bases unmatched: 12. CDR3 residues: CASTFSRDRGLDEQFF. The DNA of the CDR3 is TGTGCCAGCACCTTTAGCCGGGACAGGGGGCTAGATGAGCAGTTCTTC.

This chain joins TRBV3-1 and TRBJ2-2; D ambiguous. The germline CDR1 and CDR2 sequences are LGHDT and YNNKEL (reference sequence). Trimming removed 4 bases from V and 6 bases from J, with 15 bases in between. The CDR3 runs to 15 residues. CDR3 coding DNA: TGTGCCAGCAGCCCCTTCGGTCTGGCGGCCGGGGAGCTGTTTTTT. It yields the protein CASSPFGLAAGELFF.

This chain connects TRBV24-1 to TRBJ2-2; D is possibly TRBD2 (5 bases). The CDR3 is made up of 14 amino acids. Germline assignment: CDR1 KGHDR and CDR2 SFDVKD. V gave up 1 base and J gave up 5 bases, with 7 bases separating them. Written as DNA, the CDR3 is TGTGCCACCAGTGATTTCGGGGAAACCGGGGAGCTGTTTTTT. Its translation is CATSDFGETGELFF.

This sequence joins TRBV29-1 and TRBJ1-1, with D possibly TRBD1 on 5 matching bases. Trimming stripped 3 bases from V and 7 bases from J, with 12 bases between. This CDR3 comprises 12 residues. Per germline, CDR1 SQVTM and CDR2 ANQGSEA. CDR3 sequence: CSVEGEWDEAFF. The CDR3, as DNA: TGCAGCGTTGAGGGGGAGTGGGATGAAGCTTTCTTT. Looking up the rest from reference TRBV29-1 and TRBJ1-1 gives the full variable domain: SAVISQKPSRDICQRGTSLTIQCQVDSQVTMMFWYRQQPGQSLTLIATANQGSEATYESGFVIDKFPISRPNLTFSTLTVSNMSPEDSSIYLCSVEGEWDEAFFGQGTRLTVV.